Below are 13 T cell receptor beta chains sequenced from a single sample in a study of T cell responses to AZD1222 COVID-19 vaccine. Repertoires were generated with immunoSEQ multiplex PCR, while TCRdb's copy carries only in-frame clones and drops some. The sample holds 95,000 to 150,000 clones, 85% to 90% seen once. The source was peripheral blood, collected on day 0 of AZD1222 vaccination. These receptors came from an adult in good health.

The chain joins TRBV5-1 to TRBJ2-1, with TRBD2 matching 13 bases. The germline gives CDR1 SGHRS, CDR2 YFSETQ. Losses at the gene ends were 2 bases for V and 9 bases for J; bases not matched to a gene: 5. This CDR3 is built from 15 residues. CDR3 sequence: CASSLGLAGVGEQFF. The CDR3 DNA is TGCGCCAGCAGCTTAGGACTAGCGGGAGTCGGTGAGCAGTTCTTC.

V is TRBV7-9 and J is TRBJ2-3, with 8 bases aligning to TRBD1. The length of the CDR3 is 16 residues. Trimming at V came to 5 bases and at J to 0 bases, leaving 7 bases not matched to a gene. In germline, CDR1 is SEHNR, CDR2 FQNEAQ (reference sequence). CDR3 amino acids: CASSPRGLGSTDTQYF. In DNA, the CDR3 is TGTGCCAGCAGCCCCAGGGGGCTGGGGAGCACAGATACGCAGTATTTT. The whole variable domain, filled in from reference TRBV7-9 and TRBJ2-3, reads DTGVSQNPRHKITKRGQNVTFRCDPISEHNRLYWYRQTLGQGPEFLTYFQNEAQLEKSRLLSDRFSAERPKGSFSTLEIQRTEQGDSAMYLCASSPRGLGSTDTQYFGPGTRLTVL.

This rearrangement joins TRBV6-5 to TRBJ1-2, with D tentatively TRBD1 (5 bases). The V end was cut by 5 bases, the J end by 5 bases, with 15 bases between. Germline V lookup: CDR1 MNHEY, CDR2 SVGAGI. This CDR3 has 14 residues. The CDR3 reads CASSPDGASYGYTF. For the CDR3, the DNA is TGTGCCAGCAGTCCCGACGGGGCCTCTTATGGCTACACCTTC.

This clone has only one observation. The rearrangement uses TRBV7-9 and TRBJ1-1; a weak D match, TRBD1 (6 bases). CDR3 length: 13 residues. Germline CDR1 SEHNR, CDR2 FQNEAQ (reference sequence). V lost 5 bases and J lost 11, with 18 bases in between. CDR3 amino acids: CASSQDGGNYAFF. DNA of the CDR3: TGTGCCAGCAGCCAAGACGGGGGCAACTACGCTTTCTTT.

The chain employs TRBV5-1 and TRBJ2-3, with 8 nucleotides matching TRBD1. Per the germline V gene, CDR1 is SGHRS and CDR2 is YFSETQ. The CDR3 totals 15 residues. V lost 6 bases to trimming and J lost 2 bases; unmatched junction nucleotides: 8. The CDR3 loop reads CASTVTGGTTDTQYF. CDR3 coding DNA: TGCGCCAGCACGGTAACAGGGGGGACCACAGATACGCAGTATTTT. The variable domain in full, with the rest retrieved from reference TRBV5-1 and TRBJ2-3, is KAGVTQTPRYLIKTRGQQVTLSCSPISGHRSVSWYQQTPGQGLQFLFEYFSETQRNKGNFPGRFSGRQFSNSRSEMNVSTLELGDSALYLCASTVTGGTTDTQYFGPGTRLTVL.

This CDR3 reads CASSLVASTDTQYF. DNA of the CDR3: TGCGCCAGCAGCTTGGTAGCAAGCACAGATACGCAGTATTTT. V usage is TRBV5-1 and J usage is TRBJ2-3, with D uncertain. Trimming removed 0 bases from V and 0 bases from J, with 5 bases in between. CDR1 and CDR2 from the germline V gene are SGHRS and YFSETQ. This CDR3 spans 14 amino acids.

V is TRBV3-1 (or the pseudogene TRBV3-2) and J is TRBJ1-5; D ambiguous. V was clipped by 3 bases and J by 2 bases, with 8 bases between them. CDR3 size: 14 residues. Germline V CDR1 and CDR2: LGHDT, YNNKEL (reference sequence). The CDR3 region is CASSQTEGNQPQHF. DNA for the CDR3: TGTGCCAGCAGCCAGACCGAAGGCAATCAGCCCCAGCATTTT.

The V gene is TRBV19, the J gene TRBJ2-2; D might be TRBD1 (6 bases). Germline CDR1 reads LNHDA; CDR2 reads SQIVND (reference sequence). V was shortened by 4 bases and J by 4 bases, with 13 bases between the two germline ends. The CDR3 is made up of 15 amino acids. Here the CDR3 DNA reads TGTGCCAGTAGTAGCCGAGCAGGGGTCACCGGGGAGCTGTTTTTT. It encodes CASSSRAGVTGELFF. The complete variable domain, with remaining parts taken from reference TRBV19 and TRBJ2-2, reads DGGITQSPKYLFRKEGQNVTLSCEQNLNHDAMYWYRQDPGQGLRLIYYSQIVNDFQKGDIAEGYSVSREKKESFPLTVTSAQKNPTAFYLCASSSRAGVTGELFFGEGSRLTVL.

A few counts support this clone. This chain joins TRBV4-3 and TRBJ2-2; 7 positions agree with TRBD1. The ends lost 0 bases at V and 0 bases at J; junction bases unmatched: 4. CDR3 size: 17 residues. The germline gives CDR1 LGHNA, CDR2 YSLEER. CDR3 in amino acids: CASSQEKGATNTGELFF. The CDR3, as DNA: TGCGCCAGCAGCCAAGAAAAGGGGGCGACGAACACCGGGGAGCTGTTTTTT.

This rearrangement joins TRBV10-2 to TRBJ2-1, with unresolved D. CDR3 length: 15 amino acids. V lost 5 bases to trimming and J lost 8 bases, with 19 bases between them. The germline V gene has CDR1 WSHSY and CDR2 SAAADI. The DNA of the CDR3 is TGCGCCAGCAGTTCGCAGTACCCCGGGTTTGATGAGCAGTTCTTC. It is translated as CASSSQYPGFDEQFF.

This chain links TRBV4-2 with TRBJ2-1; 12 bases match TRBD1. The CDR3 runs to 16 residues. The germline V gene encodes CDR1 LGHNA and CDR2 YNFKEQ. Trimming took 5 bases from V and 8 from J; bases not matched to a gene: 10. The CDR3 nucleotides are TGTGCCAGCAGCTTCCCCGGGACAGGGGGCATGGATGAGCAGTTCTTC. The encoded protein is CASSFPGTGGMDEQFF.

The rearrangement uses TRBV6-5 and TRBJ1-1, with TRBD1 matching 8 bases. After removal of 6 bases from V and 1 base from J, the junction contained 7 bases not matched to a gene. This CDR3 contains 15 residues. Germline V gene data show CDR1 as MNHEY and CDR2 as SVGAGI. The CDR3 is CASRPMDRANTEAFF. CDR3 bases: TGTGCCAGCAGACCCATGGACAGGGCGAACACTGAAGCTTTCTTT.

The chain employs TRBV12-3 or TRBV12-4 and TRBJ1-4; 7 nucleotides line up with TRBD1. J lost 8 bases, V lost 4 bases, and 4 bases had no gene match. This CDR3 is 13 amino acids long. CDR3 sequence reads: CASSSDRTEKLFF. The CDR3 DNA reads TGTGCCAGCAGTTCGGACAGGACCGAAAAACTGTTTTTT.